A single sample is the source of the 8 T cell receptor beta chains below, sequenced in a study of a mutant IDH1 vaccine in newly diagnosed glioma. TCRdb keeps only in-frame clones here, not all; method: immunoSEQ multiplex PCR. The table has 69,000 or so clones, around 87% seen once. No antigen has been assigned to these receptors. Indicated time point: week 35, safety follow-up. The vaccine gave 300 ug of a 20-mer mutant IDH1 peptide subcutaneously per dose. Specimen: PBMCs, collected from a glioma patient whose treatment included an IDH1 peptide vaccine. Receptor source: a man younger than 40 with glioma.

The chain has TRBV6-4 and TRBJ2-3, with no clear D. The CDR3 runs 16 residues. CDR1 and CDR2 (germline): MRHNA, SNTAGT. V dropped 2 bases and J dropped 0 bases, with 12 bases sitting between them. CDR3 nucleotides: TGTGCCAGCAGTGACGGCAGCACCCTTAGCACAGATACGCAGTATTTT. This sequence encodes CASSDGSTLSTDTQYF.

J is TRBJ2-2 and V is TRBV9, with a weak D call TRBD2 (5 bases). Between the trimmed V and J ends, which lost 2 bases and 1 base, there was a span of 12 bases. CDR1 is SGDLS, CDR2 YYNGEE, per germline. The CDR3 has 16 residues. CDR3 sequence: CASSVSGLRNTGELFF. The CDR3 DNA sequence: TGTGCCAGCAGCGTGAGCGGACTTCGGAACACCGGGGAGCTGTTTTTT.

The chain employs TRBV6-1 and TRBJ2-1, with 8 bases matching TRBD2. The J segment lost 8 bases and the V segment lost 4 bases, leaving 16 bases of the junction unmatched. Per the germline V gene, CDR1 is MNHNS and CDR2 is SASEGT. The CDR3 runs 17 residues. The CDR3 loop reads CASSGQVESGGRDEQFF. DNA for the CDR3: TGTGCCAGCAGTGGACAGGTGGAGAGCGGGGGTAGAGATGAGCAGTTCTTC.

The V gene is TRBV7-2, the J gene TRBJ2-7; D gene ambiguous. Trimming took off 1 base at V and 3 bases at J, with 10 bases between the two ends. Germline loops: CDR1 SGHTA, CDR2 FQGNSA. The CDR3 length is 14 residues. The CDR3 region is CASSLGGLYYEQYF. DNA for the CDR3: TGTGCCAGCAGCTTAGGAGGCTTATACTACGAGCAGTACTTC. The full variable domain, with the rest looked up from reference TRBV7-2 and TRBJ2-7, is GAGVSQSPSNKVTEKGKDVELRCDPISGHTALYWYRQSLGQGLEFLIYFQGNSAPDKSGLPSDRFSAERTGGSVSTLTIQRTQQEDSAVYLCASSLGGLYYEQYFGPGTRLTVT.

The genes are TRBV6-6 and TRBJ2-3; no definite D call. Germline V gives CDR1 MNHNY, CDR2 SVGAGI (reference sequence). V lost 0 bases and J 5 bases, leaving 3 bases between the germline ends. The length of the CDR3 is 12 residues. The DNA of the CDR3 is TGTGCCAGCAGTTACTCAGGAGATACGCAGTATTTT. Residues: CASSYSGDTQYF.

The rearrangement joins TRBV5-8 to TRBJ2-5; D not certain. Between the trimmed V and J ends, which lost 0 bases and 0 bases, there was a span of 12 bases. There are 16 residues in the CDR3. Germline-derived CDR1 and CDR2 are SGHTS and YDEGEE. The CDR3: CASSLEGRAYQETQYF. CDR3 DNA: TGTGCCAGCAGCTTGGAGGGAAGGGCATACCAAGAGACCCAGTACTTC.

This clone appeared a single time. The chain joins TRBV2 to TRBJ2-3; no definite D call. Germline-derived CDR1 and CDR2 are SNHLY and FYNNEI. This CDR3 has 19 amino acids. Between the trimmed V and J ends, which lost 7 bases and 1 base, there was a span of 27 bases. Written as DNA, the CDR3 is TGTGCCAGCAAATTCAACCCCTCGGAGATCGGAGAGGGCACAGATACGCAGTATTTT. Amino acid sequence: CASKFNPSEIGEGTDTQYF.

This chain joins TRBV6-1 and TRBJ2-3; D not certain. This CDR3 has 15 residues. Trimming left V 1 base short and J 2 bases short, with 10 bases between. The germline V gene encodes CDR1 MNHNS and CDR2 SASEGT. The CDR3 region is CASSEGPGYTDTQYF. In nucleotides, the CDR3 is TGTGCCAGCAGTGAAGGGCCAGGTTACACAGATACGCAGTATTTT.